This T cell receptor (beta chain) was recorded in a study of blood T cell repertoires in COVID-19. In the study overall: COVID-19 samples, acute and convalescent, were from the United States, Italy and Spain. Sources were T cells, B-cell-depleted T cells, or PBMCs; the material itself was cDNA or gDNA.

As handled by the study authors: How many nucleated cells were present was estimated from reference gene primer amplification. Generated by immunoSEQ multiplex PCR, the TCRdb table keeps only in-frame clones and is missing some. The V and J calls and clone size were taken over from that table, and D and trimming were inferred from the DNA. The sample holds around 180,000 clones, 70% to 90% seen once. Material for sequencing was peripheral blood. The clonotype comes from a human donor with active or convalescent COVID-19. The donor label of this sample is uncertain.

The CDR3 spells CASRVEGEQYF. For the CDR3, the DNA is TGTGCCAGCAGAGTCGAGGGCGAGCAGTACTTC. The V call is TRBV28, the J call TRBJ2-7; D is possibly TRBD2 (5 bases). Germline CDR1 MDHEN, CDR2 SYDVKM. CDR3 length equals 11 residues. V lost 6 bases and J lost 6, with 9 bases in between. The full variable domain, with the rest looked up from reference TRBV28 and TRBJ2-7, is DVKVTQSSRYLVKRTGEKVFLECVQDMDHENMFWYRQDPGLGLRLIYFSYDVKMKEKGDIPEGYSVSREKKERFSLILESASTNQTSMYLCASRVEGEQYFGPGTRLTVT.